The clone carrying this T cell receptor (beta chain) came up a few times. Its antigen is unknown. The CDR3 consists of 14 residues. The junction had 6 bases not matched to a gene; V was cut back by 3 bases and J by 6 bases. In making TCR cDNA, 5'RACE template switching added a universal primer site and UMIs to it. TCRdb itself ran the 5' RACE reads through MiXCR, one entry per CDR3 protein. The sample yields about 340,000 distinct CDR3 sequences, over 8% seen once. This entry comes from a study of T cells after yellow fever vaccination. Across the study: Fractions low in cell number were prepared with SMART-Seq v4 Ultra Low Input.

Regarding the study as a whole: Post-booster reappearance was seen for most primary-vaccination clones (around 96% CD4, about 88% CD8).

The receptor's source is a man between 18 and 29 years old who received the YFV17D yellow fever vaccine. The chain is built from TRBV12-3 or TRBV12-4 and TRBJ2-5, with 8 nucleotides matching TRBD2. The sample here was PBMCs, taken on the day of the first yellow fever vaccination. In nucleotides, the CDR3 is TGTGCCAGCAGTTTCGGGGGGGCTGAGCAGACCCAGTACTTC. Translating it yields CASSFGGAEQTQYF.